A selection of T cell receptor beta chains follows, all from one sample in a study of blood T cells in healthy people across ages. TCRdb redid the calling of the 5' RACE reads with MiXCR, one entry per CDR3 protein. The sample has under 750,000 distinct CDR3 sequences; roughly 43% are singletons. Sequences were obtained from blood. These receptors were obtained from a man of 80 years or more in good health. CDR3s include the opening cysteine and the closing phenylalanine or tryptophan. Each record gives: V gene, clone size, J gene, D gene, CDR3 protein, CDR3 DNA. The D gene is left open where the match is weak. Some rows mark clone size as missing; the rest say once, few, many or name a class of expanded clone.

TRBV7-2	-	TRBJ2-7	-	CASSLRFEASTYNEQYF	TGTGCCAGCAGCTTAAGGTTTGAGGCTTCCACCTACAATGAGCAGTACTTC
TRBV20-1	few	TRBJ2-7	TRBD1	CSARDLDRTYEQYF	TGCAGTGCTAGAGATCTGGACAGGACTTACGAGCAGTACTTC
TRBV5-1	-	TRBJ2-7	-	CASSLSGVGSYEQYF	TGCGCCAGCAGCTTGTCCGGGGTGGGCTCCTACGAGCAGTACTTC
TRBV9	-	TRBJ2-6	-	CASTAGQGANVLTF	TGTGCCAGCACAGCGGGACAGGGGGCCAACGTCCTGACTTTC
TRBV14	-	TRBJ1-6	TRBD1	CASSHWTGDNSPLHF	TGTGCCAGCAGCCATTGGACAGGGGACAATTCACCCCTCCACTTT
TRBV4-3	-	TRBJ1-2	-	CASSQEVQASYTF	TGCGCCAGCAGCCAAGAGGTACAGGCGAGCTACACCTTC
TRBV24-1	-	TRBJ2-5	TRBD1	CATSDLRDRPGGETQYF	TGTGCCACCAGTGACTTGAGGGACAGGCCTGGGGGGGAGACCCAGTACTTC
TRBV10-3	-	TRBJ2-1	-	CAISVQETQFF	TGTGCCATCAGTGTCCAAGAGACCCAGTTCTTC
TRBV3-1	-	TRBJ2-7	-	CASSLTDASIYEQYF	TGTGCCAGCAGCCTGACAGATGCCTCCATCTACGAGCAGTACTTC
TRBV12-3/TRBV12-4	-	TRBJ2-5	TRBD1	CASSLNRGGQTQYF	TGTGCCAGCAGTCTCAACAGGGGCGGACAGACCCAGTACTTC
TRBV6-2/TRBV6-3	few	TRBJ2-3	TRBD2	CASTSTSGLQDTQYF	TGTGCCAGCACCTCGACTAGCGGGCTCCAAGATACGCAGTATTTT
TRBV4-2	-	TRBJ1-1	-	CASSQDWQGGEAFF	TGTGCCAGCAGCCAAGATTGGCAGGGAGGTGAAGCTTTCTTT
TRBV5-5	-	TRBJ2-1	-	CASSLRITQETQFF	TGTGCCAGCAGCTTGCGTATCACCCAAGAGACCCAGTTCTTC
TRBV7-2	-	TRBJ2-5	TRBD2	CASSPFGREETQYF	TGTGCCAGCAGCCCCTTTGGGAGGGAAGAGACCCAGTACTTC
TRBV2	-	TRBJ2-6	-	CASSGDQSSGANVLTF	TGTGCCAGCAGCGGGGACCAATCCTCTGGGGCCAACGTCCTGACTTTC
TRBV12-3/TRBV12-4	-	TRBJ1-2	-	CASRLSSGAGGYTF	TGTGCCAGCCGCTTATCGTCCGGGGCGGGTGGCTACACCTTC
TRBV20-1	-	TRBJ1-2	-	CSQLVPGQDYGYTF	TGCAGTCAGCTAGTCCCAGGTCAGGACTATGGCTACACCTTC
TRBV6-1	few	TRBJ2-3	TRBD2	CASSPILAGGTDTQYF	TGTGCCAGCAGCCCCATACTAGCGGGGGGCACAGATACGCAGTATTTT
TRBV24-1	few	TRBJ2-3	TRBD2	CATSTGRTSGDSDTQYF	TGTGCCACCAGCACAGGAAGGACTAGCGGGGATTCGGATACGCAGTATTTT
TRBV6-5	many	TRBJ1-2	TRBD1	CASSYIGYGQGRSNYGYTF	TGTGCCAGCAGTTACATCGGGTATGGACAGGGGCGATCAAACTATGGCTACACCTTC
TRBV20-1	-	TRBJ2-3	-	CSAGRDGGADTQYF	TGCAGTGCGGGACGGGACGGCGGGGCAGATACGCAGTATTTT
TRBV7-9	-	TRBJ2-7	TRBD1	CASSLEQGVYEQYF	TGTGCCAGCAGCTTAGAACAGGGGGTGTACGAGCAGTACTTC
TRBV4-1	-	TRBJ1-5	TRBD1	CASSQRTGFSQPQHF	TGCGCCAGCAGCCAGCGGACAGGTTTTAGTCAGCCCCAGCATTTT
TRBV11-3	-	TRBJ2-1	-	CASSFLASDEQFF	TGTGCCAGCAGCTTTTTAGCGTCCGATGAGCAGTTCTTC
TRBV7-9	-	TRBJ2-5	TRBD1	CASSIPTGGAETQYF	TGTGCCAGCAGCATTCCCACAGGGGGCGCGGAGACCCAGTACTTC
TRBV27	few	TRBJ1-2	-	CASLDSTNYGYTF	TGTGCCAGCTTGGACAGCACTAACTATGGCTACACCTTC
TRBV12-3/TRBV12-4	-	TRBJ2-5	-	CASTPGRPETQYF	TGTGCCAGCACTCCTGGGAGGCCAGAGACCCAGTACTTC
TRBV12-3/TRBV12-4	-	TRBJ2-5	TRBD2	CASSFETRGGAETQYF	TGTGCCAGCAGTTTTGAGACTCGCGGGGGTGCAGAGACCCAGTACTTC
TRBV29-1	-	TRBJ1-1	-	CSVGTGGGNTEAFF	TGCAGCGTTGGGACGGGGGGTGGGAACACTGAAGCTTTCTTT
TRBV7-2	-	TRBJ2-3	TRBD1	CASSLFLIGTGSTDTQYF	TGTGCCAGCAGCTTGTTTTTGATCGGGACAGGGAGCACAGATACGCAGTATTTT
TRBV10-3	-	TRBJ1-2	-	CAISERGSGDPYGYTF	TGTGCCATCAGTGAGAGGGGGTCCGGGGACCCGTATGGCTACACCTTC
TRBV20-1	few	TRBJ1-5	-	CSASAGGSNQPQHF	TGCAGTGCTAGCGCTGGGGGTAGCAATCAGCCCCAGCATTTT
TRBV2	-	TRBJ2-3	TRBD1	CASSKDRGRADTQYF	TGTGCCAGCAGCAAGGACAGGGGGCGAGCAGATACGCAGTATTTT
TRBV9	-	TRBJ1-5	-	CASSTTGDTLRPQHF	TGTGCCAGCAGCACCACTGGGGACACGTTGAGGCCCCAGCATTTT
TRBV5-1	-	TRBJ2-2	TRBD1	CASSRTRTGPGELFF	TGCGCCAGCAGCCGCACCAGGACAGGGCCCGGGGAGCTGTTTTTT
TRBV29-1	-	TRBJ2-2	-	CSVGTPRSNTGELFF	TGCAGCGTCGGGACCCCTAGGTCCAACACCGGGGAGCTGTTTTTT
TRBV7-2	-	TRBJ2-3	-	CASSPARVGILADTQYF	TGTGCCAGCAGCCCCGCGAGAGTGGGAATACTGGCAGATACGCAGTATTTT
TRBV30	-	TRBJ2-1	TRBD2	CAWERGGNEQFF	TGTGCCTGGGAACGGGGGGGCAATGAGCAGTTCTTC
TRBV20-1	few	TRBJ1-5	-	CSASGDRRNQPQHF	TGCAGTGCTAGCGGAGACAGGAGGAATCAGCCCCAGCATTTT
TRBV7-9	many	TRBJ2-1	-	CASSRDSSTAEQFF	TGTGCCAGCAGCCGGGACTCATCCACCGCTGAGCAGTTCTTC
TRBV12-3/TRBV12-4	few	TRBJ2-7	-	CASSPRTFYEQYF	TGTGCCAGCAGTCCGCGGACTTTCTACGAGCAGTACTTC
TRBV29-1	few	TRBJ2-5	TRBD1	CSAYGTAEAEEYF	TGCAGCGCCTACGGGACAGCCGAAGCCGAAGAGTACTTC